A single sample gave rise to the 2 T cell receptor beta chains below, sequenced in a study of shared clonotypes between healthy human individuals. Clones were read by immunoSEQ multiplex PCR, and TCRdb kept only the in-frame ones, dropping some. The profile shows about 2.3 million clones, roughly 93% of them singletons. The sequencing input was naive CD4+ T cells from PBMCs. The subset: CD45RA+ positively selected. These receptors originate from a young man in good health. Some clones in this sample may be carry-over from other donors' samples.

J is TRBJ2-1 and V is TRBV5-1, with TRBD2 matching over 8 bases. The CDR3 is 16 residues long. V lost 0 bases and J lost 5; bases outside the gene matches: 7. Germline CDR1 and CDR2: SGHRS and YFSETQ. CDR3 in amino acids: CASSLEAGVRNNEQFF. CDR3 in DNA: TGCGCCAGCAGCTTGGAAGCGGGGGTCCGGAACAATGAGCAGTTCTTC.

The gene calls are TRBV9 and TRBJ2-3; D is undetermined. This CDR3 contains 16 residues. V was clipped by 0 bases and J by 3 bases, with 14 bases between them. The germline V gene encodes CDR1 SGDLS and CDR2 YYNGEE. The CDR3 loop is CASSVEVGSQTDTQYF. The CDR3 DNA is TGTGCCAGCAGCGTAGAGGTAGGGTCCCAAACAGATACGCAGTATTTT.